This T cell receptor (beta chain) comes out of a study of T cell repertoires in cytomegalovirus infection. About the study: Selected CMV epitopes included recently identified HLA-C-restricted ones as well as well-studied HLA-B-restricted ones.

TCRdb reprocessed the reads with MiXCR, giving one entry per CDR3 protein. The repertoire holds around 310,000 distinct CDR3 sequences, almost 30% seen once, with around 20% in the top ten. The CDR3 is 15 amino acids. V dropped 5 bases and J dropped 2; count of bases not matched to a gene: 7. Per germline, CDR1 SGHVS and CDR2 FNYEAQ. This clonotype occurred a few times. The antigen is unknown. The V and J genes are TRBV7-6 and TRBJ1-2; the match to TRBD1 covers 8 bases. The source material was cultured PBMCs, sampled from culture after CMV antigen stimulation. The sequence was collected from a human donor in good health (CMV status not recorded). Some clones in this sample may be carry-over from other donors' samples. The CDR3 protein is CASSPATGANYGYTF. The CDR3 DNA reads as TGTGCCAGCAGCCCGGCGACAGGGGCGAACTATGGCTACACCTTC.